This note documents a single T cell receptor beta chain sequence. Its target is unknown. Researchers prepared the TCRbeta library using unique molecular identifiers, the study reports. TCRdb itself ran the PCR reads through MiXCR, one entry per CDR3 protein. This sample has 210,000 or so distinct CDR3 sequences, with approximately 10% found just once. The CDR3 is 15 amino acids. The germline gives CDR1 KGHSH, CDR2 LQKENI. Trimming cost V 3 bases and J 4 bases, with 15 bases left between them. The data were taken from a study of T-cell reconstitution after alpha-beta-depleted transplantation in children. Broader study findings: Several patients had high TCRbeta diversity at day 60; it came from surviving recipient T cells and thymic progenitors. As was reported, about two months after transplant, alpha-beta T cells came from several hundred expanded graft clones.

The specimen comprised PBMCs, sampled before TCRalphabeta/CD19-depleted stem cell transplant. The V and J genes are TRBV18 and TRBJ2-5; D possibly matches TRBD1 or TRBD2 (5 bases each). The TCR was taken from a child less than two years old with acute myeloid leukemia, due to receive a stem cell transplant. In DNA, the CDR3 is TGTGCCAGCTCACCCGGGACCCACGCCTCAGAGACCCAGTACTTC. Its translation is CASSPGTHASETQYF.